This entry lists 6 T cell receptor beta chains sequenced from one sample in a study of identical twins (dated by TCRdb to the mid-2010s). Library generation was performed with 5' RACE. The instrument given in TCRdb is Illumina HiSeq 2000. TCRdb applied fastp at Q25 and MiXCR to the public reads, then kept only in-frame beta chains. Each entry is one CDR3 protein sequence, shown with its most common DNA and genes. The sample yields 250,000 or so distinct CDR3 sequences; approximately 7.3% were counted once. Under 7% of the sample goes to the ten largest clones. The sample was also linked to a second study, of yellow fever vaccine responses in identical twins.

Sequencing was performed on CD8+ T cells sorted from blood. These receptors originate from a woman aged 18 to 35 in good health.

The chain is built from TRBV28 and TRBJ2-7; 8 nucleotides match TRBD1. Trimming cost V 3 bases and J 6 bases; bases outside gene matches: 10. Germline-derived CDR1 and CDR2 are MDHEN and SYDVKM. The CDR3 is made up of 15 amino acids. The CDR3 sequence is CASSLGVRGLGEQYF. The CDR3 DNA reads as TGTGCCAGCAGTTTGGGGGTCAGGGGGCTGGGCGAGCAGTACTTC.

Ten or more counts support this clonotype. This sequence joins TRBV7-2 and TRBJ2-7; no clear D gene. CDR3 length equals 18 residues. CDR1 is SGHTA and CDR2 is FQGNSA in the germline V gene. Trimming left V 0 bases short and J 3 bases short, with 21 bases between. The CDR3 sequence is CASSLALSAPHWLYEQYF. CDR3 sequence (DNA): TGTGCCAGCAGCTTAGCGCTTTCAGCTCCCCATTGGCTCTACGAGCAGTACTTC.

This clonotype has only a few counts. The gene calls are TRBV5-6 and TRBJ2-2; unclear D gene. In germline, CDR1 is SGHDT, CDR2 YYEEEE. Trimming stripped 4 bases from V and 3 bases from J, with 13 bases between. This CDR3 contains 15 residues. The CDR3 protein is CASSPPDTYTGELFF. Written as DNA, the CDR3 is TGTGCCAGCAGCCCCCCCGACACGTACACCGGGGAGCTGTTTTTT.

This clonotype was counted many times. This chain links TRBV5-1 with TRBJ1-6; D remains ambiguous. The V gene lost 4 bases and the J gene lost 15 bases, with 14 bases spanning the gap. Looked up from germline, CDR1 is SGHRS and CDR2 is YFSETQ. The CDR3 length is 12 residues. The CDR3 loop is CASSPEGFLLHF. Written as DNA, the CDR3 is TGCGCCAGCAGCCCCGAAGGGTTTCTCCTCCACTTT.

The chain combines TRBV12-3 or TRBV12-4 with TRBJ2-3; D gene ambiguous. This CDR3 spans 12 amino acids. Trimming shortened V by 6 bases and J by 8 bases, and 12 bases separated the two germline ends. The CDR3 region has the DNA TGTGCCAGCAGATTTCCTATGGGTACGCAGTATTTT. It encodes CASRFPMGTQYF.

This clonotype was picked up a small number of times. J is TRBJ2-5 and V is TRBV28, with D perhaps TRBD1 (5 bases). The V gene lost 5 bases and the J gene lost 2 bases, with 12 bases spanning the gap. Germline V CDR1 and CDR2: MDHEN, SYDVKM. The CDR3 is made up of 14 amino acids. This CDR3 is CASSPIAGQETQYF. The CDR3 DNA follows: TGTGCCAGCAGTCCTATCGCAGGGCAAGAGACCCAGTACTTC.